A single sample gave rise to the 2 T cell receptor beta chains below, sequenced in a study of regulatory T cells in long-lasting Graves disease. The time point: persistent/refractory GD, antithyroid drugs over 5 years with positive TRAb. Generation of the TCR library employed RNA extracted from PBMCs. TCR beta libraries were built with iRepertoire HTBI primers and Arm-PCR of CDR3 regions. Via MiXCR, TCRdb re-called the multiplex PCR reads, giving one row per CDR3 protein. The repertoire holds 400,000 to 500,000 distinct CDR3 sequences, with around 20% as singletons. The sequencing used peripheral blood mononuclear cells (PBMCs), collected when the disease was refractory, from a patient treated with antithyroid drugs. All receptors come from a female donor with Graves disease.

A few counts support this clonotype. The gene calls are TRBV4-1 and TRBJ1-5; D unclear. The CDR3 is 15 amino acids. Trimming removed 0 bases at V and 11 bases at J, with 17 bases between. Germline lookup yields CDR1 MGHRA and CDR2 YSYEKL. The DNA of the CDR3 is TGCGCCAGCAGCCAAGAACAGCGAAATGAAGTGGCCCAGCATTTT. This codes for CASSQEQRNEVAQHF.

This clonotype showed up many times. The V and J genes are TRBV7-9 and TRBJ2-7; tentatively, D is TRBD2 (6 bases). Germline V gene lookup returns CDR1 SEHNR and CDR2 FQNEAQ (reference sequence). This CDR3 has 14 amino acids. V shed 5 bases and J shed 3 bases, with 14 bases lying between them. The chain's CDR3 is CASSGGQGLYEQYF. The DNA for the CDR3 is TGTGCCAGCAGCGGCGGGCAGGGACTCTACGAGCAGTACTTC.